These 10 T cell receptor beta chains share one sample of origin, sequenced in a study of OX40 agonist ivuxolimab in advanced cancers. Repertoires were generated with immunoSEQ multiplex PCR, while TCRdb's copy carries only in-frame clones and drops some. The table lists 90,000 or so clones, around 90% of them singletons. The starting material was CD4+ or CD8+ T cells sorted from blood, obtained in a trial of the OX40 agonist ivuxolimab. These receptors were collected from an adult with an advanced solid tumor such as melanoma, head and neck, liver or kidney cancer.

J is TRBJ1-5 and V is TRBV2; perhaps TRBD1 as D (6 bases). The CDR3 is 16 amino acids. The V end was cut by 5 bases, the J end by 0 bases, with 14 bases between. Looked up from germline, CDR1 is SNHLY and CDR2 is FYNNEI. The CDR3 region has the DNA TGTGCCAGCAGTTCCGGGACACCGTATAGCAATCAGCCCCAGCATTTT. Its translation is CASSSGTPYSNQPQHF.

This sequence joins TRBV27 and TRBJ1-1; D not certain. Germline-derived CDR1 and CDR2 are MNHEY and SMNVEV (reference sequence). The V end was cut by 6 bases, the J end by 0 bases, with 14 bases between. This CDR3 is built from 15 residues. This CDR3 is CASSFRQLMNTEAFF. CDR3 in DNA: TGTGCCAGCAGCTTTCGACAACTCATGAACACTGAAGCTTTCTTT.

The chain combines TRBV11-1 with TRBJ1-3; D not certain. Germline CDR1 reads SGHAT; CDR2 reads FQDESV (reference sequence). The CDR3 is 13 residues long. V shed 5 bases and J shed 5 bases, with 10 bases lying between them. CDR3 in DNA: TGTGCCAGCAGCCCGGGAACTCGAAACACCATATATTTT. Translated: CASSPGTRNTIYF.

V is TRBV2 and J is TRBJ2-3, with TRBD1 as a possible D gene (5 bases). Germline loops: CDR1 SNHLY, CDR2 FYNNEI. The V end lost 6 bases, the J end lost 4 bases, and 17 bases lay between the germline ends. This CDR3 is 15 amino acids long. CDR3 region: CASRGLTGSSDTQYF. The CDR3 DNA is TGTGCCAGCAGAGGTCTCACAGGTTCATCAGATACGCAGTATTTT.

The chain combines TRBV29-1 with TRBJ1-3; 8 positions match TRBD1. The junction had 8 bases not matched to a gene; V was cut back by 2 bases and J by 2 bases. From germline, CDR1 is SQVTM and CDR2 ANQGSEA. The CDR3 loop spans 16 amino acids. This chain's CDR3 is CSVETGQGAPGNTIYF. In DNA form, the CDR3 reads TGCAGCGTTGAAACGGGCCAGGGGGCGCCTGGAAACACCATATATTTT.

This clone was found a few times. This rearrangement joins TRBV30 to TRBJ2-3; 8 bases align to TRBD2. The V gene's germline CDR1 is GTSNPN and CDR2 SVGIG (reference sequence). The CDR3 is made up of 15 amino acids. The J segment lost 1 base and the V segment lost 2 bases, leaving 5 bases of the junction unmatched. The CDR3 DNA is TGTGCCTGGAGTAGGGGTAGCGGGGGCACAGATACGCAGTATTTT. It codes for CAWSRGSGGTDTQYF. The variable domain in full, with the rest retrieved from reference TRBV30 and TRBJ2-3, is SQTIHQWPATLVQPVGSPLSLECTVEGTSNPNLYWYRQAAGRGLQLLFYSVGIGQISSEVPQNLSASRPQDRQFILSSKKLLLSDSGFYLCAWSRGSGGTDTQYFGPGTRLTVL.

The rearrangement links TRBV6-5 to TRBJ2-2; D remains ambiguous. The V gene lost 10 bases and the J gene lost 6 bases, with 6 bases spanning the gap. Germline values: CDR1 MNHEY, CDR2 SVGAGI. This CDR3 has 10 residues. The CDR3 sequence is CATKAGELFF. CDR3 coding DNA: TGTGCCACAAAAGCCGGGGAGCTGTTTTTT.

This clone was observed a single time. Here the CDR3 DNA reads TGCGCCAGTTCGACTGATCAGGGGCGATTTTCCTACGAGCAGTACTTC. As protein: CASSTDQGRFSYEQYF. The J gene is TRBJ2-7, the V gene TRBV10-2; tentatively, D is TRBD1 (6 bases). Deletions cut 9 bases from V and 1 base from J, with 22 bases between. CDR3 length: 16 amino acids. From germline, CDR1 is WSHSY and CDR2 SAAADI.

The chain combines TRBV5-1 with TRBJ2-4; 9 bases are shared with TRBD1. The V gene end was trimmed by 4 bases and the J gene end by 9 bases; junction bases not matched to a gene: 5. CDR3 size: 13 residues. Germline V gene lookup returns CDR1 SGHRS and CDR2 YFSETQ. The CDR3 sequence is CASSRQGGTIQYF. The DNA of the CDR3 is TGCGCCAGCAGCAGACAGGGGGGTACCATTCAGTACTTC. The full variable domain, rest sourced from reference TRBV5-1 and TRBJ2-4, is KAGVTQTPRYLIKTRGQQVTLSCSPISGHRSVSWYQQTPGQGLQFLFEYFSETQRNKGNFPGRFSGRQFSNSRSEMNVSTLELGDSALYLCASSRQGGTIQYFGAGTRLSVL.

The rearrangement links TRBV6-4 to TRBJ1-1; no reliable D call. The V gene lost 4 bases and the J gene lost 0 bases, with 6 bases spanning the gap. Germline V gene lookup returns CDR1 MRHNA and CDR2 SNTAGT. CDR3 size: 13 residues. The CDR3: CASSAFLNTEAFF. The CDR3 region has the DNA TGTGCCAGCAGTGCGTTCCTGAACACTGAAGCTTTCTTT.